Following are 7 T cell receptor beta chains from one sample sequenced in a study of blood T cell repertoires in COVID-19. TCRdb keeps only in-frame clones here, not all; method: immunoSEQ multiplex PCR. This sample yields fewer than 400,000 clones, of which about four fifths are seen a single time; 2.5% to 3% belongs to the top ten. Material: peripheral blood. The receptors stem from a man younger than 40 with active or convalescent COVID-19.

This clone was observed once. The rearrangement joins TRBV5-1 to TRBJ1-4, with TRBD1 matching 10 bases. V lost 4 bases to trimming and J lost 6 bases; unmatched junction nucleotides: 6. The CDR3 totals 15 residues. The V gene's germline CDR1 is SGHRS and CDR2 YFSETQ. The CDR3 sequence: CASSTTGQGHEKLFF. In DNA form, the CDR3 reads TGCGCCAGCAGCACAACGGGACAGGGGCATGAAAAACTGTTTTTT. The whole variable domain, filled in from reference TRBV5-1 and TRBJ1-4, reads KAGVTQTPRYLIKTRGQQVTLSCSPISGHRSVSWYQQTPGQGLQFLFEYFSETQRNKGNFPGRFSGRQFSNSRSEMNVSTLELGDSALYLCASSTTGQGHEKLFFGSGTQLSVL.

The CDR3: CATSDGLPSVGGGYTF. DNA for the CDR3: TGTGCCACCAGTGATGGACTCCCCAGCGTCGGAGGCGGCTACACCTTC. The rearrangement links TRBV24-1 to TRBJ1-2; D is unresolved. Germline V gives CDR1 KGHDR, CDR2 SFDVKD. This CDR3 spans 16 amino acids. V dropped 3 bases and J dropped 8 bases, with 21 bases sitting between them.

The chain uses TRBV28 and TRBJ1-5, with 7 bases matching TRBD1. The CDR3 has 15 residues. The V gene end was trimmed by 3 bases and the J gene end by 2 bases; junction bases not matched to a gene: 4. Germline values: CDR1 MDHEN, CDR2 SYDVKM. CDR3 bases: TGTGCCAGCAGTTTCAGGGGGTTTGGCAATCAGCCCCAGCATTTT. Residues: CASSFRGFGNQPQHF.

DNA of the CDR3: TGTGCCAGTAGTGCCGGGACTTCCTACGGCTATGGCTACACCTTC. It codes for CASSAGTSYGYGYTF. The rearrangement joins TRBV19 to TRBJ1-2; D might be TRBD1 (5 bases). V gave up 5 bases and J gave up 4 bases, with 17 bases separating them. CDR1 and CDR2 (germline): LNHDA, SQIVND (reference sequence). The CDR3 spans 15 residues.

CDR3 bases: TGTGCCAGCAGCGTAGTTGCAGGGGCGAACACCGGGGAGCTGTTTTTT. Protein: CASSVVAGANTGELFF. The J gene is TRBJ2-2, the V gene TRBV9, with TRBD1 as a possible D gene (6 bases). The CDR3 is 16 amino acids. Looked up from germline, CDR1 is SGDLS and CDR2 is YYNGEE. Trimming cost V 0 bases and J 0 bases, with 9 bases left between them.

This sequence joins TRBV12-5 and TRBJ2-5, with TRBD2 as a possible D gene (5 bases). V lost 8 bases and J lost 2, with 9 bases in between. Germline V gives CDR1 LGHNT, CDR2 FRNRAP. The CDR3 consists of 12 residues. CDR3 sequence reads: CASRWEQETQYF. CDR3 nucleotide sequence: TGTGCTAGTCGGTGGGAGCAAGAGACCCAGTACTTC.

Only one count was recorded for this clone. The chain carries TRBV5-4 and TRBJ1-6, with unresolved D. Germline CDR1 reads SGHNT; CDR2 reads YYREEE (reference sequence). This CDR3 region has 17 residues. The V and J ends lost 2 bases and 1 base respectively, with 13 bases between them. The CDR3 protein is CASSFGYSRSYNSPLHF. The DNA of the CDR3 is TGTGCCAGCAGCTTTGGGTACAGTCGGTCCTATAATTCACCCCTCCACTTT.